The source of this T cell receptor (beta chain) is a study of identical twins. Comments on this clonotype: What it binds is not known.

Study results and limitations: Conclusions were drawn cross-sectionally by statistical analysis, without following the same donors. Zero-insertion analyses could be partly confounded by invariant MAIT and iNKT cells. Cord blood beta clonotypes that were abundant carried fewer insertions, and memory repertoires showed no such trend.

TCRdb itself ran the 5' RACE reads through MiXCR, one entry per CDR3 protein. Of 1.5 million to 2 million distinct CDR3 sequences in the sample, about 32% were seen once. Each donor was a healthy Caucasian. Germline V gene lookup returns CDR1 MDHEN and CDR2 SYDVKM. The length of the CDR3 is 16 residues. V was pared by 5 bases and J by 3 bases, with 12 bases of the junction left unmatched. The genes are TRBV28 and TRBJ2-7; 8 bases are a match to TRBD2. The source is a newborn girl in good health. Material for sequencing was cord blood. DNA of the CDR3: TGTGCCAGCAGTCAACCTTCGGGAGGGACTCTCTACGAGCAGTACTTC. Residues: CASSQPSGGTLYEQYF.